A single sample gave rise to the 3 T cell receptor beta chains below, sequenced in a study of blood T cell repertoires in COVID-19. Profiling relied on immunoSEQ multiplex PCR, and the TCRdb table lists in-frame clones only, not all of them. The table includes tens of thousands of clones, just over 85% detected once. Sequenced material: peripheral blood. Receptors were obtained from a man in his sixties with acute or convalescent COVID-19.

This clone was seen once. The J gene is TRBJ2-1, the V gene TRBV19, with a tentative D call TRBD2 (6 bases). Germline V gene sequence: CDR1 LNHDA, CDR2 SQIVND (reference sequence). The CDR3 totals 16 residues. Trimming took 4 bases from V and 10 from J, leaving 23 bases between them. CDR3 sequence reads: CASSKEGSSPPVEQFF. As DNA, the CDR3 is TGTGCCAGTAGTAAGGAGGGGTCTAGCCCCCCCGTGGAGCAGTTCTTC.

This clone was observed a handful of times. CDR3 nucleotides: TGTGCCAGCAGTGAAGCTGTCCGCGGGGCCAAAAACATTCAGTACTTC. Translation: CASSEAVRGAKNIQYF. The chain combines TRBV6-1 with TRBJ2-4; D might be TRBD2 (5 bases). V was pared by 0 bases and J by 1 base, with 10 bases between. This CDR3 spans 16 amino acids. Germline CDR1 is MNHNS and CDR2 is SASEGT.

The V call is TRBV24-1, the J call TRBJ2-1, with D maybe TRBD2 (6 bases). In germline, CDR1 is KGHDR, CDR2 SFDVKD. This CDR3 is 17 amino acids long. V was cut by 1 base and J by 7 bases, with 19 bases left in between. In DNA, the CDR3 is TGTGCCACCAGTGATTTTGGCGGGGCAGCTGGCGGGAATGAGCAGTTCTTC. Its protein is CATSDFGGAAGGNEQFF.